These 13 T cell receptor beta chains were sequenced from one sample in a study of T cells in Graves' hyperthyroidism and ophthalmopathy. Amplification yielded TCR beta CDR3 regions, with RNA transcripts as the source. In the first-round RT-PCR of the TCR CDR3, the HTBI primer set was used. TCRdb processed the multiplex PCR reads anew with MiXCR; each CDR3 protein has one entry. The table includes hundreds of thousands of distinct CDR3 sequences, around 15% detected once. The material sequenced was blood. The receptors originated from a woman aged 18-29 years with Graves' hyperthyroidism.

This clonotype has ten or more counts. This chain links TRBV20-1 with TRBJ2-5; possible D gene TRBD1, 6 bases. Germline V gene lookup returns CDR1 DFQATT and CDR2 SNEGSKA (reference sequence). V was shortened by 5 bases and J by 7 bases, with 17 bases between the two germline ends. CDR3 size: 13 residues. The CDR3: CSAGPGQGRTQYF. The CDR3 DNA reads TGCAGTGCTGGTCCGGGACAAGGGAGGACCCAGTACTTC.

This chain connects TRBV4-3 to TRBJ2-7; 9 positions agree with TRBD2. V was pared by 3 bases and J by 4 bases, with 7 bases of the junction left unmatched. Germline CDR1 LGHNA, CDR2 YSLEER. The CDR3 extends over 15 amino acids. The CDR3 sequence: CASSHVISGRYEQYF. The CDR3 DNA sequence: TGCGCCAGCAGCCATGTGATTAGCGGGAGATACGAGCAGTACTTC.

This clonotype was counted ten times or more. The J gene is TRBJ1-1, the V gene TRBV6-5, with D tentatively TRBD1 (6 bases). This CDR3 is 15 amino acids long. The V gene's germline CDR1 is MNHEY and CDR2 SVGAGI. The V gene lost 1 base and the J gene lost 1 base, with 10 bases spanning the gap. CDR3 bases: TGTGCCAGCAGTTACTTCTTGGGACAGAACACTGAAGCTTTCTTT. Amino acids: CASSYFLGQNTEAFF.

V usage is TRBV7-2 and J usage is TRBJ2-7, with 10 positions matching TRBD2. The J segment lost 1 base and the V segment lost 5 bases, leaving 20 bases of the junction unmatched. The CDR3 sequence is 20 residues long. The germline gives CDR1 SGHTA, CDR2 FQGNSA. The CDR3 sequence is CASSTHRGLASPPSSYEQYF. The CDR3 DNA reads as TGTGCCAGCAGCACCCACAGGGGACTAGCGTCCCCTCCGAGTTCCTACGAGCAGTACTTC.

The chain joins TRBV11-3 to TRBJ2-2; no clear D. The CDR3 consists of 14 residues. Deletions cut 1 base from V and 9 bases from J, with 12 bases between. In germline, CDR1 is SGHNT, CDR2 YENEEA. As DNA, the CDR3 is TGTGCCAGCAGCTTAGGTGCTAGTTCCTGGGAGCTGTTTTTT. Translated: CASSLGASSWELFF.

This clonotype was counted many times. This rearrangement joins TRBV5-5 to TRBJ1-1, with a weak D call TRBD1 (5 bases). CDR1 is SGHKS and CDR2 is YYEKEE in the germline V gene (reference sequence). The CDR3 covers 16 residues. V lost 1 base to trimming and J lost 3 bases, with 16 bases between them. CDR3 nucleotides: TGTGCCAGCAGCTTGTCAGGGTTCGCCCTTTACACTGAAGCTTTCTTT. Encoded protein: CASSLSGFALYTEAFF.

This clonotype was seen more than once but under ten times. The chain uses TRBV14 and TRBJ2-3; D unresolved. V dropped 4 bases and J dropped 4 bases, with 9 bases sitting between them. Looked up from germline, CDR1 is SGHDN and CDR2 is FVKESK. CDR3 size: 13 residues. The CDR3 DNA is TGTGCCAGCAGCCGCCGGCCACCAGATACGCAGTATTTT. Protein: CASSRRPPDTQYF.

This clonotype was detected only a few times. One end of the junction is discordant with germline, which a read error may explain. DNA of the CDR3: TGTGCCAGCAGCCCCCGGACCGGACAGGGCGATTCACCCTTCCACTTT. Its protein is CASSPRTGQGDSPFHF. This chain joins TRBV14 and TRBJ1-6, with 8 bases that match TRBD1. Germline assignment: CDR1 SGHDN and CDR2 FVKESK. The length of the CDR3 is 16 residues.

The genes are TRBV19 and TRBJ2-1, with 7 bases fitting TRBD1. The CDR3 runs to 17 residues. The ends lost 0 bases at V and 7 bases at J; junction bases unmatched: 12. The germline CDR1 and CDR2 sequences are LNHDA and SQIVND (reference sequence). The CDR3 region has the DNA TGTGCCAGTAGTATAGACCTGACAGGGACCATCTGGAATGAGCAGTTCTTC. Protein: CASSIDLTGTIWNEQFF.

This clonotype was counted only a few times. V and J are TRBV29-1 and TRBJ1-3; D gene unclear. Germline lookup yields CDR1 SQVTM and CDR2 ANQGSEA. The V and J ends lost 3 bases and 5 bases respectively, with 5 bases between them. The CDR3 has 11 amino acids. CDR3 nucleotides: TGCAGCGTTGAGGTTAGAAACACCATATATTTT. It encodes CSVEVRNTIYF. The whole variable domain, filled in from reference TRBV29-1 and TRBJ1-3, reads SAVISQKPSRDICQRGTSLTIQCQVDSQVTMMFWYRQQPGQSLTLIATANQGSEATYESGFVIDKFPISRPNLTFSTLTVSNMSPEDSSIYLCSVEVRNTIYFGEGSWLTVV.

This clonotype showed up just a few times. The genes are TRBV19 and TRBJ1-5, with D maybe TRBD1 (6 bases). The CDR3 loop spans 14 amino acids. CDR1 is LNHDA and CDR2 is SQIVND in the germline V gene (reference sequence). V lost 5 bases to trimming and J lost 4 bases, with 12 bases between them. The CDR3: CASSHRGGNQPQHF. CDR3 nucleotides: TGTGCCAGTAGTCATAGGGGGGGGAATCAGCCCCAGCATTTT.

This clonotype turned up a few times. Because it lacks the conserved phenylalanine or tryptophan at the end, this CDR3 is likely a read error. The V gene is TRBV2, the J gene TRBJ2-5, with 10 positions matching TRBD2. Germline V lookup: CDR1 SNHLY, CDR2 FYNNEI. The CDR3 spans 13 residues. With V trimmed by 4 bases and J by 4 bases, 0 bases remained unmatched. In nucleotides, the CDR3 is TGTGCCAGCAGTGGGACTAGCGGAGAGACCCAGTACCTC. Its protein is CASSGTSGETQYL.

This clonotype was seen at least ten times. The DNA of the CDR3 is TGTGCCAGCGATGCGGGAGGGCCTTCCTACGAGCAGTACTTC. Its translation is CASDAGGPSYEQYF. The chain recombines TRBV2 with TRBJ2-7, with 9 bases that match TRBD2. Germline CDR1 and CDR2: SNHLY and FYNNEI. CDR3 length equals 14 residues. V dropped 8 bases and J dropped 1; count of bases not matched to a gene: 6.